The clone carrying this TCR beta chain was seen a handful of times. Antigen: not known. This sample is part of a study of T-cell memory formation after mild COVID-19. Study context: Among the donors, TCR clusters were largely specific to each donor. Study-level results: Balance between CD4 and CD8 was seen in clones contracting day 15 to 85, and a CD4+ lean was seen in later expanders. Contracting CD4+ clones sat mainly in CM and EM; CD8+ in EMRA.

5'RACE, which relied on constant-segment primers, yielded TCR alpha and TCR beta cDNA libraries carrying sample barcodes and UMIs. TCRdb reanalysed the 5' RACE reads using MiXCR and keeps one entry per CDR3 protein. The sample contains a few hundred thousand distinct CDR3 sequences, 20% to 25% of which appear only once. The sequencing sample was made of PBMCs or a T cell subset sorted from them (not recorded which). This clonotype originated in a man younger than 35 who had mild COVID-19 (a few samples of this study predate the infection). Cell type and time point are not known.

Here the CDR3 DNA reads TGTGCCAGCAGCTTGGACAGAGGGGATGGCTACACCTTC. Translation gives CASSLDRGDGYTF. The chain couples TRBV7-9 to TRBJ1-2; a possible D gene is TRBD1 (6 bases). V was shortened by 3 bases and J by 6 bases, with 11 bases between the two germline ends. The CDR3 runs 13 residues. CDR1 and CDR2 from the germline V gene are SEHNR and FQNEAQ (reference sequence).